The rows below give T cell receptor beta chains drawn from one sample of a study of breast tumors, draining lymph nodes, adjacent tissues. TCRdb re-analysed the multiplex PCR reads in MiXCR, keeping a single row per CDR3 protein. The repertoire includes about 230,000 distinct CDR3 sequences, around 32% of them detected once, and 1.4% sits in the top ten. Sequencing input: axillary lymph node tissue. All receptors come from a female donor with breast cancer. Some clones in this sample may be carry-over from other donors' samples. Both conserved end residues are part of each CDR3. Fields, in order: J gene, V gene, clone size, D gene, CDR3 protein, CDR3 DNA. The D gene is left open where the match is weak. Size tells how often a clone was seen (once, few, many) or the class of an expanded clone, and some rows leave it out.

TRBJ2-6	TRBV2	many	-	CASSEVPAGSGANVLTF	TGTGCCAGCAGTGAAGTTCCGGCGGGCTCTGGGGCCAACGTCCTGACTTTC
TRBJ2-1	TRBV29-1	-	TRBD1	CSVASSHGTGLYNEQFF	TGCAGCGTTGCCAGCTCACACGGGACAGGCCTCTACAATGAGCAGTTCTTC
TRBJ1-1	TRBV6-4	-	-	CASSDSMNTEAFF	TGTGCCAGCAGTGACTCGATGAACACTGAAGCTTTCTTT
TRBJ2-2	TRBV19	many	-	CASTERESTGELFF	TGTGCCAGTACGGAACGGGAGAGCACCGGGGAGCTGTTTTTT
TRBJ1-2	TRBV7-2	many	TRBD1	CASSPRRGLDYGYPF	TGTGCCAGCAGCCCCCGCAGGGGGTTGGACTATGGCTACCCCTTC
TRBJ1-4	TRBV6-5	many	-	CASRDSGNEKLFF	TGTGCCAGCAGGGACAGTGGTAATGAAAAACTGTTTTTT
TRBJ2-1	TRBV4-2	many	TRBD2	CASSQEVRGRNEQFF	TGTGCCAGCAGCCAAGAAGTCCGCGGGAGGAATGAGCAGTTCTTC
TRBJ2-1	TRBV5-6	many	TRBD2	CASSFTSGRDEQFF	TGTGCCAGCAGCTTTACTAGCGGGAGAGATGAGCAGTTCTTC
TRBJ2-5	TRBV7-2	many	TRBD1	CASSLGQGGSQETQYF	TGTGCCAGCAGCTTGGGACAGGGAGGGTCCCAAGAGACCCAGTACTTC
TRBJ2-5	TRBV9	-	-	CASSVDGSGETQSF	TGTGCCAGCAGCGTAGACGGGTCCGGAGAGACCCAGTCCTTC
TRBJ1-2	TRBV7-9	many	-	CASSLVSVGYGYTF	TGTGCCAGCAGCTTAGTATCAGTGGGCTATGGCTACACCTTC
TRBJ2-7	TRBV12-3/TRBV12-4	many	-	CASSTFKTSYEQYF	TGTGCCAGCAGCACCTTCAAGACTAGTTACGAGCAGTACTTC
TRBJ1-4	TRBV7-9	many	TRBD1	CASSFGTGPEKLFF	TGTGCCAGCAGCTTTGGGACAGGGCCTGAAAAACTGTTTTTT
TRBJ1-5	TRBV27	many	-	CASSFQSGGPQHF	TGTGCCAGCAGTTTTCAATCGGGGGGACCCCAGCATTTT
TRBJ1-2	TRBV24-1	once	-	CATSPRGVYGYTF	TGTGCCACCAGCCCCAGAGGAGTCTATGGCTACACCTTC
TRBJ1-1	TRBV30	many	TRBD1	CAWSVGRTGTNTEAFF	TGTGCCTGGAGTGTAGGGCGGACAGGCACGAACACTGAAGCTTTCTTT
TRBJ2-2	TRBV19	many	-	CASSGSQGSLTGELFF	TGTGCCAGTAGCGGAAGCCAGGGGTCTCTCACCGGGGAGCTGTTTTTT
TRBJ2-1	TRBV7-3	many	-	CASSQGPDNEQFF	TGTGCCAGCAGCCAAGGGCCAGACAATGAGCAGTTCTTC
TRBJ2-5	TRBV6-1	many	TRBD2	CASSTSGRVSETQYF	TGTGCCAGCAGCACTAGCGGGAGAGTATCGGAGACCCAGTACTTC
TRBJ2-5	TRBV7-9	-	TRBD2	CASSRGTSGSIIETQYF	TGTGCCAGCAGCCGCGGGACTAGCGGGAGCATTATAGAGACCCAGTACTTC
TRBJ2-2	TRBV24-1	once	-	CAASDFGQLNTGELFF	TGTGCCGCCAGCGATTTTGGCCAGTTAAACACCGGGGAGCTGTTTTTT
TRBJ2-5	TRBV11-3	-	TRBD1	CASSSRTGARETQYF	TGTGCCAGCAGCTCACGGACAGGGGCGAGGGAGACCCAGTACTTC